This TCR beta chain emerged from a study of blood T cells in healthy people across ages. Overall study findings and caveats: More naive CD4+ cells and higher diversity were found in long-lived than in aged donors. As age increased, TCR beta diversity per million T cells fell in a roughly linear fashion.

Trimming removed 1 base from V and 7 bases from J, with 14 bases in between. The length of the CDR3 is 15 residues. The germline V gene encodes CDR1 SGHTA and CDR2 FQGNSA. This clonotype came up a few times. The antigen remains unidentified. A J-beta primer mix and a sample-barcoded 5' primer were used in a second PCR of roughly 6 to 12 cycles. Individual samples furnished no less than 2.5 million CDR3-containing paired-end reads apiece. Each CDR3 protein is one row after TCRdb ran MiXCR on the 5' RACE reads. Of about a million distinct CDR3 sequences detected, 35% to 40% appear once; the ten largest clones hold around 13%.

This TCR came from a man aged 18 to 35 in good health. Sequencing was performed on blood. This chain links TRBV7-2 with TRBJ2-1; D is unresolved. CDR3 in amino acids: CASSLGRQIGNEQFF. The CDR3 DNA reads TGTGCCAGCAGCTTAGGGCGGCAGATAGGTAATGAGCAGTTCTTC.